This TCR beta chain was sequenced for a study of neurological immune-mediated disorders. This clonotype was recorded many times. Trimming took off 3 bases at V and 7 bases at J, with 15 bases between the two ends. The CDR3 contains 15 residues. Every sequencing run drew on 15-18 subjects and yielded over 160 million TCR-beta sequences. A single record per CDR3 protein comes from TCRdb applying MiXCR to the 5' RACE reads. This sample has roughly 52,000 distinct CDR3 sequences, with over 3.5% found just once. This chain connects TRBV12-3 or TRBV12-4 to TRBJ2-2; tentatively, D is TRBD1 (5 bases). This sequence was found in a woman aged 40-49 years with multiple sclerosis. Input material: CD4+ T cells from blood. The DNA of the CDR3 is TGTGCCAGCAGTTTCAAGCAGGGTTTCTACGGGGAGCTGTTTTTT. Translation: CASSFKQGFYGELFF.